The 30 T cell receptor beta chains listed next were all sequenced from one sample in a study of STAT3 mutations in large granular lymphocyte leukemia. Overall study results and limits: At least one immunodominant TCR beta clonotype appeared in every T-cell large granular lymphocyte leukemia patient.

Libraries were prepared by immunoSEQ multiplex PCR; TCRdb keeps only in-frame clonotypes and omits some of them. The sample yields around 13,000 clones, 65% to 85% seen once. For these TCRs, the target antigens are not known. Sequenced material: peripheral blood mononuclear cells. The source of these receptors is a man in his fifties or sixties with T-cell large granular lymphocyte leukemia. Some clones in this sample may be carry-over from other donors' samples.

The J gene is TRBJ1-2, the V gene TRBV25-1; 7 nucleotides line up with TRBD1. The CDR3 is 16 amino acids. Germline CDR1 MGHDK, CDR2 SYGVNS. V trimming: 1 base; J trimming: 5 bases; junction bases outside the gene matches: 10. This CDR3 is CASSESGTENFYGYTF. CDR3 nucleotide sequence: TGTGCCAGCAGTGAATCCGGGACAGAGAATTTTTATGGCTACACCTTC.

This clone was seen just once. The chain links TRBV5-4 to TRBJ2-1; D remains unclear. V lost 1 base, J lost 0 bases, and 11 bases lay in between. The CDR3 length is 16 residues. CDR1 and CDR2 (germline): SGHNT, YYREEE (reference sequence). CDR3: CASSLRPIPSYNEQFF. DNA for the CDR3: TGTGCCAGCAGCTTGCGTCCCATCCCCTCCTACAATGAGCAGTTCTTC.

The chain carries TRBV6-5 and TRBJ2-5, with 8 bases that match TRBD1. V was pared by 6 bases and J by 7 bases, with 13 bases of the junction left unmatched. The CDR3 has 15 residues. Germline-derived CDR1 and CDR2 are MNHEY and SVGAGI. In DNA, the CDR3 is TGTGCCAGCAGACGAGATGGACAGGGCCAGGCGACCCAGTACTTC. It translates to CASRRDGQGQATQYF.

V usage is TRBV5-1 and J usage is TRBJ1-1; D may be TRBD1 (5 bases). The CDR3 consists of 13 residues. Trimming took off 0 bases at V and 10 bases at J, with 13 bases between the two ends. Germline V gene data show CDR1 as SGHRS and CDR2 as YFSETQ. CDR3 protein: CASSLVDTWGAFF. The CDR3, as DNA: TGCGCCAGCAGCTTGGTGGACACCTGGGGAGCTTTCTTT.

The chain links TRBV7-3 to TRBJ2-6; D uncertain. The CDR3 sequence is 16 residues long. The V gene's germline CDR1 is SGHTA and CDR2 FQGTGA. V was shortened by 5 bases and J by 0 bases, with 11 bases between the two germline ends. The CDR3: CASSPGPPSGANVLTF. The CDR3 DNA sequence: TGTGCCAGCAGCCCAGGTCCCCCCTCTGGGGCCAACGTCCTGACTTTC.

V gene TRBV15 combines with J gene TRBJ2-7; TRBD2 aligns across 9 bases. Germline assignment: CDR1 LNHNV and CDR2 YYDKDF (reference sequence). The CDR3 runs 16 residues. Losses at the gene ends were 0 bases for V and 3 bases for J; bases not matched to a gene: 6. The CDR3 reads CATSRELAGQIYEQYF. CDR3 sequence (DNA): TGTGCCACCAGCAGAGAGCTAGCGGGACAGATCTACGAGCAGTACTTC.

The rearrangement links TRBV5-1 to TRBJ2-7; TRBD1 matches at 9 bases. Trimming took 3 bases from V and 2 from J; bases not matched to a gene: 6. The CDR3 is 15 residues long. Germline-derived CDR1 and CDR2 are SGHRS and YFSETQ. The CDR3 nucleotides are TGCGCCAGCAGCTCGGGACAGGGTGAAGCCTACGAGCAGTACTTC. Protein product: CASSSGQGEAYEQYF.

This clone was counted a single time. This sequence joins TRBV9 and TRBJ2-2, with TRBD2 matching over 10 bases. Germline CDR1 SGDLS, CDR2 YYNGEE. V lost 7 bases, J lost 2 bases, and 2 bases stayed unmatched. This CDR3 spans 14 amino acids. In nucleotides, the CDR3 is TGTGCCAGCCGGACTAGCGGTAACACCGGGGAGCTGTTTTTT. Protein sequence: CASRTSGNTGELFF.

This chain connects TRBV19 to TRBJ1-5, with unresolved D. V was shortened by 6 bases and J by 9 bases, with 15 bases between the two germline ends. The CDR3 is made up of 13 amino acids. CDR1 LNHDA and CDR2 SQIVND come from the germline V gene (reference sequence). CDR3 loop: CASRGSRQGPQHF. In DNA form, the CDR3 reads TGTGCCAGTAGGGGGAGTCGGCAAGGGCCCCAGCATTTT.

V gene TRBV27 combines with J gene TRBJ1-3, with TRBD1 matching over 7 bases. The germline gives CDR1 MNHEY, CDR2 SMNVEV (reference sequence). V shed 3 bases and J 5 bases; nucleotides not matched to a gene: 7. There are 15 residues in the CDR3. CDR3 sequence (DNA): TGTGCCAGCAGTTTGGGGGCAGGGGGAAGAAACACCATATATTTT. This translates into CASSLGAGGRNTIYF.

The chain links TRBV7-9 to TRBJ2-7; D not certain. The V and J ends lost 0 bases and 1 base respectively, with 7 bases between them. The CDR3 length is 14 residues. Looked up from germline, CDR1 is SEHNR and CDR2 is FQNEAQ (reference sequence). The CDR3: CASSLAGTSYEQYF. Written as DNA, the CDR3 is TGTGCCAGCAGCTTAGCGGGCACATCCTACGAGCAGTACTTC.

This sequence joins TRBV6-5 and TRBJ2-7; no definite D call. The CDR3 covers 15 residues. CDR1 is MNHEY and CDR2 is SVGAGI in the germline V gene. The germline V and J ends were trimmed by 6 bases and 1 base, with 16 bases remaining between them. The DNA of the CDR3 is TGTGCCAGCAGAAACGGACCGACGCATTCCTACGAGCAGTACTTC. Protein: CASRNGPTHSYEQYF.

The DNA for the CDR3 is TGCAGCGTAGCCCGGGACAGGGGGTACGAAAAACTGTTTTTT. It specifies CSVARDRGYEKLFF. The chain recombines TRBV29-1 with TRBJ1-4, with 11 positions matching TRBD1. The CDR3 totals 14 residues. Germline V gene lookup returns CDR1 SQVTM and CDR2 ANQGSEA. Trimming removed 6 bases from V and 8 bases from J; junction bases left unmatched: 8.

This clone was seen a single time. The gene calls are TRBV11-2 and TRBJ2-7; weak D call: TRBD2 (5 bases). V lost 2 bases, J lost 5 bases, and 16 bases lay in between. The CDR3 is made up of 15 amino acids. From germline, CDR1 is SGHAT and CDR2 FQNNGV. CDR3 residues: CASSLRTDWRNEQYF. The CDR3 DNA sequence: TGTGCCAGCAGCTTAAGGACTGACTGGAGGAACGAGCAGTACTTC.

This chain joins TRBV7-8 and TRBJ2-7; possibly TRBD1 for D (6 bases). CDR3 size: 18 residues. The germline gives CDR1 SGHVS, CDR2 FQNEAQ. V lost 3 bases to trimming and J lost 7 bases, with 28 bases between them. The CDR3 reads CASSFPLVSRDILWEQYF. CDR3 nucleotides: TGTGCCAGCAGCTTCCCCCTGGTTAGTAGGGACATCCTTTGGGAGCAGTACTTC.

This clone was recorded once. The chain uses TRBV30 and TRBJ2-7; 7 bases fit TRBD2. The germline V gene has CDR1 GTSNPN and CDR2 SVGIG (reference sequence). The junction had 2 bases not matched to a gene; V was cut back by 4 bases and J by 2 bases. The CDR3 runs 12 residues. The CDR3 sequence: CAWIAGAYEQYF. The CDR3 DNA is TGTGCCTGGATTGCGGGGGCCTACGAGCAGTACTTC.

Details on this clone: A read error may produce the germline difference seen at one junction end. This chain uses TRBV13 with TRBJ2-5, with 7 bases fitting TRBD2. Germline loops: CDR1 PRHDT, CDR2 FYEKMQ (reference sequence). The CDR3 spans 14 residues. CDR3 sequence (DNA): TGTGCTAGCAGCCCTAGGACTAGCCAAGAGACCCAGTACTTC. It is translated as CASSPRTSQETQYF.

The CDR3 sequence is CASSLESTDTQYF. CDR3 nucleotides: TGCGCCAGCAGCTTGGAGAGCACAGATACGCAGTATTTT. The genes are TRBV5-1 and TRBJ2-3; unclear D gene. Trimming took off 0 bases at V and 0 bases at J, with 2 bases between the two ends. CDR3 length: 13 amino acids. Per the germline V gene, CDR1 is SGHRS and CDR2 is YFSETQ. The whole variable domain, filled in from reference TRBV5-1 and TRBJ2-3, reads KAGVTQTPRYLIKTRGQQVTLSCSPISGHRSVSWYQQTPGQGLQFLFEYFSETQRNKGNFPGRFSGRQFSNSRSEMNVSTLELGDSALYLCASSLESTDTQYFGPGTRLTVL.

This chain joins TRBV4-1 and TRBJ2-7, with TRBD2 as a possible D gene (7 bases). CDR1 and CDR2 (germline): MGHRA, YSYEKL. V shed 3 bases and J shed 1 base, with 16 bases lying between them. This CDR3 comprises 16 residues. DNA of the CDR3: TGCGCCAGCAGCCACCCGGGGAGGGGGGCTTCCTACGAGCAGTACTTC. It yields the protein CASSHPGRGASYEQYF.

The chain recombines TRBV30 with TRBJ1-3, with D unclear. Trimming cost V 4 bases and J 0 bases, with 4 bases left between them. Germline V gene lookup returns CDR1 GTSNPN and CDR2 SVGIG (reference sequence). CDR3 size: 12 residues. The CDR3 reads CAWKASGNTIYF. The CDR3 DNA follows: TGTGCCTGGAAGGCCTCTGGAAACACCATATATTTT.

The chain links TRBV19 to TRBJ2-7, with TRBD1 matching over 8 bases. Germline V gives CDR1 LNHDA, CDR2 SQIVND (reference sequence). The junction had 6 bases not matched to a gene; V was cut back by 5 bases and J by 3 bases. The CDR3 extends over 14 amino acids. Written as DNA, the CDR3 is TGTGCCAGTAGTTCGGGGACAGGAGGCTACGAGCAGTACTTC. Translated: CASSSGTGGYEQYF.

Written as DNA, the CDR3 is TGTGCCAGCAGCCCTCTTGGGCGGGGTAATCCCCTCAATGAAAAACTGTTTTTT. It yields the protein CASSPLGRGNPLNEKLFF. The chain carries TRBV7-2 and TRBJ1-4; D gene unclear. The V gene lost 5 bases and the J gene lost 5 bases, with 24 bases spanning the gap. This CDR3 is built from 18 residues. Germline V CDR1 and CDR2: SGHTA, FQGNSA.

This chain links TRBV12-5 with TRBJ2-1; unclear D gene. CDR3 size: 14 residues. Trimming removed 5 bases from V and 8 bases from J, with 16 bases in between. CDR1 and CDR2 (germline): LGHNT, FRNRAP. CDR3 sequence (DNA): TGTGCTAGTGGTCTCCGACTGAAGAACCATGAGCAGTTCTTC. This codes for CASGLRLKNHEQFF.

V and J are TRBV27 and TRBJ2-7; TRBD1 aligns across 8 bases. V trimming: 3 bases; J trimming: 7 bases; junction bases outside the gene matches: 11. The CDR3 has 15 amino acids. Germline assignment: CDR1 MNHEY and CDR2 SMNVEV (reference sequence). The CDR3 spells CASSFSPGGSGEQYF. CDR3 bases: TGTGCCAGCAGTTTTAGCCCAGGGGGCTCAGGGGAGCAGTACTTC.

This clone was seen a few times. The CDR3 DNA reads TGTGCCAGCAGCCACAGGGGGAGGACACACTATGGCTACACCTTC. Amino acids: CASSHRGRTHYGYTF. The chain carries TRBV16 and TRBJ1-2; 7 bases fit TRBD1. The CDR3 is made up of 15 amino acids. V shed 3 bases and J 3 bases; nucleotides not matched to a gene: 7. In germline, CDR1 is KGHSY, CDR2 FQNENV.

The chain uses TRBV7-8 and TRBJ2-7, with 8 nucleotides matching TRBD1. CDR1 is SGHVS and CDR2 is FQNEAQ in the germline V gene. Losses at the gene ends were 3 bases for V and 7 bases for J; bases not matched to a gene: 5. The CDR3 totals 13 residues. The chain's CDR3 is CASSFAGGGEQYF. DNA of the CDR3: TGTGCCAGCAGCTTTGCAGGGGGCGGGGAGCAGTACTTC.

The gene calls are TRBV4-1 and TRBJ2-5; D possibly corresponds to TRBD2 (5 bases). V lost 1 base and J lost 1, with 13 bases in between. Germline CDR1 is MGHRA and CDR2 is YSYEKL. CDR3 length equals 16 residues. CDR3 sequence (DNA): TGCGCCAGCAGCCAAGGTGATAGCGCGGCCCAAGAGACCCAGTACTTC. Residues: CASSQGDSAAQETQYF.

The V and J genes are TRBV21-1 and TRBJ1-6. TRBV21-1 is a pseudogene segment. This CDR3 spans 17 amino acids. The CDR3 DNA sequence: TGTGCCAGCAGCAAAGCGCAGGGAGAGGTACGTAATTCACCCCTCCACTTT. Its protein product is CASSKAQGEVRNSPLHF.

The chain has TRBV4-2 and TRBJ1-5; 7 bases map to TRBD1. The J segment lost 5 bases and the V segment lost 4 bases, leaving 8 bases of the junction unmatched. The CDR3 has 15 amino acids. Per the germline V gene, CDR1 is LGHNA and CDR2 is YNFKEQ. The CDR3 reads CASSPTPTGYQPQHF. CDR3 nucleotide sequence: TGTGCCAGCAGCCCCACCCCGACAGGGTATCAGCCCCAGCATTTT.

The chain carries TRBV7-6 and TRBJ2-7; D is perhaps TRBD1 (6 bases). The V gene's germline CDR1 is SGHVS and CDR2 FNYEAQ. The V end lost 3 bases, the J end lost 6 bases, and 15 bases lay between the germline ends. The CDR3 is made up of 14 amino acids. The CDR3 sequence: CASSLDSRMGEQYF. DNA for the CDR3: TGTGCCAGCAGCTTGGACAGCCGGATGGGCGAGCAGTACTTC. Full variable domain (remainder filled in from reference TRBV7-6 and TRBJ2-7): GAGVSQSPRYKVTKRGQDVALRCDPISGHVSLYWYRQALGQGPEFLTYFNYEAQQDKSGLPNDRFSAERPEGSISTLTIQRTEQRDSAMYRCASSLDSRMGEQYFGPGTRLTVT.